The entry that follows covers one TCR beta chain sequence. Trimming removed 3 bases from V and 0 bases from J, with 10 bases in between. Germline assignment: CDR1 MRHNA and CDR2 SNTAGT. The CDR3 runs 15 residues. This sample is part of a study of shared clonotypes between healthy human individuals. The protocol was immunoSEQ multiplex PCR, while the TCRdb copy is restricted to in-frame clones and leaves out a portion. The sample consists of 700,000 or so clones, 55% to 75% of them appearing once. This clonotype was sampled from a woman under 40 in good health. The sequencing input was memory CD4+ T cells sorted from blood. The subset is: CD45RA-negative fraction. The chain recombines TRBV6-4 with TRBJ2-3, with D unclear. The CDR3 DNA sequence: TGTGCCAGCAGTGAAATGAGAACTAGCACAGATACGCAGTATTTT. Its translation: CASSEMRTSTDTQYF.